One sample yielded the 15 T cell receptor beta chains listed below, sequenced in a study of tumor-infiltrating lymphocytes in primary liver carcinoma. The investigators made TCR beta cDNA from around 530 ng total RNA, using a constant-region primer. What produced the TCR beta libraries was three nested multiplex PCR rounds using slightly modified ARM-PCR. The first two PCR rounds used TRBV1-TRBV30 primers with a Cbeta primer, nine to ten cycles each. Each CDR3 protein is one row after TCRdb ran MiXCR on the multiplex PCR reads. The sample includes some 32,000 distinct CDR3 sequences, 76% of them seen just once. Co-extraction yielded RNA and DNA from about 20-30 mg of unsorted bulk tissue. The material sequenced was liver tumor tissue from sampling region 5. Subset noted: tumor region T5, tumor centre. The receptors stem from a man in his forties or fifties with primary liver carcinoma and hepatitis B virus infection.

A few counts support this clonotype. Without the conserved terminal phenylalanine or tryptophan, this CDR3 likely stems from a read error. Written as DNA, the CDR3 is TGTGCCATCAGTGAGTATGAGGGCGACCAGCCCCAGTATCTT. The encoded protein is CAISEYEGDQPQYL. V and J are TRBV10-3 and TRBJ1-5, with D tentatively TRBD2 (5 bases). The J call is doubtful: the DNA matches TRBJ2-3 better. The CDR3 totals 14 residues. Per germline, CDR1 ENHRY and CDR2 SYGVKD.

At least ten counts were recorded for this clonotype. This sequence may be a read error, since a much larger clone differs from it by one base. The chain joins TRBV29-1 to TRBJ2-1; TRBD2 matches 13 bases. The CDR3 length is 15 residues. Germline values: CDR1 SQVTM, CDR2 ANQGSEA. With 7 bases clipped from V and 6 bases from J, the junction kept 9 bases outside the gene matches. This CDR3 reads CSAERTSGSGNEQFF. The CDR3 DNA reads as TGCAGCGCTGAGAGGACTAGCGGGAGTGGCAATGAGCAGTTCTTC.

This clonotype was counted a single time. A much larger clone is a single base away; this may be a read error. Likely a read error: the CDR3 ends without its conserved phenylalanine or tryptophan. This chain connects TRBV10-1 to TRBJ2-2, with 8 bases matching TRBD1. Germline CDR1 reads WNHNN; CDR2 reads SYGVQD (reference sequence). The CDR3 has 16 residues. V was pared by 2 bases and J by 9 bases, with 11 bases of the junction left unmatched. This CDR3 reads CASSERTGTPARELFS. The CDR3 region has the DNA TGCGCCAGCAGTGAGCGGACAGGGACGCCGGCCAGGGAGCTGTTTTCT.

As for this clonotype: The junction and the germline gene differ at one end; a read error may be behind it. The V gene is TRBV4-2, the J gene TRBJ2-3; TRBD2 matches at 10 bases. Looked up from germline, CDR1 is LGHNA and CDR2 is YNFKEQ. This CDR3 is built from 18 residues. CDR3 nucleotide sequence: TGTGTCAGCAGCCAAGTGGCCCTTCTAGCGGGAGCGACAGATACACAGTATTTT. Translated, it gives CVSSQVALLAGATDTQYF.

This clonotype is medium-sized. The chain couples TRBV12-3 or TRBV12-4 to TRBJ2-7; 12 bases are a match to TRBD1. The CDR3 contains 15 residues. V dropped 5 bases and J dropped 2; count of bases not matched to a gene: 4. CDR3 region: CASSIGTGGPYEQYF. The CDR3 coding sequence is TGTGCCAGCAGTATCGGGACAGGGGGCCCCTACGAGCAGTACTTC.

The V call is TRBV4-2, the J call TRBJ2-7; D is unresolved. CDR3 size: 15 residues. V gave up 2 bases and J gave up 4 bases, with 15 bases separating them. Germline V gives CDR1 LGHNA, CDR2 YNFKEQ. CDR3 in amino acids: CASSQLAGNQYEQYF. The DNA for the CDR3 is TGTGCCAGCAGCCAATTAGCTGGTAATCAATACGAGCAGTACTTC.

Concerning this clonotype itself: Since a much larger clone is just one base distant, this may be a read error. The rearrangement uses TRBV7-3 and TRBJ2-3; no firm D call. This CDR3 is 14 amino acids long. V lost 2 bases and J lost 5, with 11 bases in between. CDR1 SGHTA and CDR2 FQGTGA come from the germline V gene. The CDR3 is CASSLSSAQDTQYF. The CDR3 region has the DNA TGTGCCAGCAGCTTATCGTCAGCACAAGATACGCAGTATTTT.

A note on this clonotype: Sequence at one end of the junction differs from germline and may be a read error. V and J are TRBV11-2 and TRBJ2-3; D unclear. Germline CDR1 reads SGHAT; CDR2 reads FQNNGV. This CDR3 has 16 amino acids. In nucleotides, the CDR3 is TGTGCTAGCAGCCGACAACCCATCAACTCCCCTGATACGCAGTATTTT. This translates into CASSRQPINSPDTQYF.

This chain connects TRBV6-6 to TRBJ2-7; 8 bases map to TRBD1. CDR1 and CDR2 (germline): MNHNY, SVGAGI (reference sequence). Losses at the gene ends were 5 bases for V and 5 bases for J; bases not matched to a gene: 8. The CDR3 spans 14 residues. CDR3 sequence reads: CASSVDRGRHEQYF. The CDR3 bases are TGTGCCAGCAGTGTCGACAGGGGACGGCACGAGCAGTACTTC.

A note on this clonotype: The junction does not match germline at one end; this may be a read error. The rearrangement links TRBV24-1 to TRBJ2-1; maybe TRBD2 (6 bases). This CDR3 region has 16 residues. The V gene's germline CDR1 is KGHDR and CDR2 SFDVKD. DNA of the CDR3: TGTGCCACCAGTGTAAAGCTAGCGCGTTCTTACGATGAGCGGTTCTTC. Protein: CATSVKLARSYDERFF.

About this clonotype itself: The junction departs from the called germline gene at one end, perhaps through a read error. The rearrangement links TRBV6-2 or TRBV6-3 to TRBJ2-2; 11 bases fit TRBD2. Germline lookup yields CDR1 MNHEY and CDR2 SVGEGT. There are 15 residues in the CDR3. In DNA form, the CDR3 reads TGTGCCAGTAGTTGCGCGCTAGCGGGAGGCGGGGAGCTGTTTTTT. It codes for CASSCALAGGGELFF.

As to this clonotype: Germline and junction disagree at one end, which may indicate a read error. The V call is TRBV4-1, the J call TRBJ2-2, with TRBD2 matching over 9 bases. Germline V gene sequence: CDR1 MGHRA, CDR2 YSYEKL. The CDR3 is 17 amino acids. The CDR3 DNA sequence: TGCGCCTGCAGCCCCCGTGGCGGACTAGCGATCACAGGGGAGCTGTTTTTT. It yields the protein CACSPRGGLAITGELFF.

The rearrangement joins TRBV11-1 to TRBJ1-1; no clear D gene. V was trimmed by 5 bases and J by 1 base, leaving 8 bases between them. Germline V gene data show CDR1 as SGHAT and CDR2 as FQDESV (reference sequence). This CDR3 region has 13 residues. This chain's CDR3 is CASSSQENTEAFF. For the CDR3, the DNA is TGTGCCAGCAGCAGCCAAGAGAACACTGAAGCTTTCTTT.

The chain is built from TRBV11-2 and TRBJ2-3; D unresolved. The J call is uncertain, as TRBJ1-5 better fits the DNA end. The CDR3 sequence is 13 residues long. Per germline, CDR1 SGHAT and CDR2 FQNNGV. CDR3 nucleotide sequence: TGTGCCAGCAGCTTGATTATCACGGATACGCAGCATTTT. Translated, it gives CASSLIITDTQHF.

Of note for this clonotype: Here the CDR3 omits its conserved ending phenylalanine or tryptophan, so a read error is the likely source. This chain links TRBV5-1 with TRBJ2-7; possible D gene TRBD1, 7 bases. This CDR3 is 18 amino acids long. Germline CDR1 and CDR2: SGHRS and YFSETQ. CDR3 DNA: TGTGCCAGCAGCTTGGTTGGCGGTGGCGCGGGACAGTCCTACGAGCAGTACCTC. It yields the protein CASSLVGGGAGQSYEQYL.